Sequencing of this T cell receptor (beta chain) was carried out in a study of blood T cells in healthy people across ages. Together with a sample-barcoded 5' primer, a J-beta primer mix was included in a second PCR lasting roughly 7 to 11 cycles. Each CDR3 protein gets one entry after TCRdb re-called the 5' RACE reads with MiXCR. The sample contains about 1.4 million distinct CDR3 sequences, roughly 59% of which appear only once. The CDR3 has 11 amino acids. Looked up from germline, CDR1 is MGHRA and CDR2 is YSYEKL. About this clonotype itself: The germline gene is not matched at one end of the junction; a read error may be the cause.

The rearrangement uses TRBV4-1 and TRBJ2-5; D remains ambiguous. This clonotype originated in a young man in good health. What was sequenced was blood. The CDR3 is CASSQEEAQYF. CDR3 coding DNA: TGCGCCAGCAGCCAGGAAGAGGCCCAGTACTTC.